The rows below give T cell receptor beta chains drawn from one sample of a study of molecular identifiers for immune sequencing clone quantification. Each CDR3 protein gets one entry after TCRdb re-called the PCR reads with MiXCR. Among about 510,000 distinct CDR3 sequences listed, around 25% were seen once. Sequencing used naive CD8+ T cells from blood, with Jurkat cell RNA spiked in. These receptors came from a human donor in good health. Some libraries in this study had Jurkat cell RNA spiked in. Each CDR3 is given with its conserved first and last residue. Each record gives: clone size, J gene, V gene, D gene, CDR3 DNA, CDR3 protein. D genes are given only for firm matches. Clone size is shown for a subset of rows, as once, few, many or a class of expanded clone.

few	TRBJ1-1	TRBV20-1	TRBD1	TGCAGTGGTTCGGACAGGACTGAAGCTTTCTTT	CSGSDRTEAFF
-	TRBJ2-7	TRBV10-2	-	TGCGCCAGCAGGGGGGGTCGCTACGAGCAGTACTTC	CASRGGRYEQYF
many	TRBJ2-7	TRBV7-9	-	TGTGCCAGCCATAGCGCGAGAAATGACTACGAGCAGTACTTC	CASHSARNDYEQYF
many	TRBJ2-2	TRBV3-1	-	TGTGCCAGCAGCTCAAAAGACAGAGCCGGGGAGCTGTTTTTT	CASSSKDRAGELFF
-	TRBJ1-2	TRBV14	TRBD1	TGTGCCAGCAGCCCAACGCACCGGGACAGGGTTTACTATGGCTACACCTTC	CASSPTHRDRVYYGYTF
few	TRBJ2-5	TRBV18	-	TGTGCCAGCTCACCACCCCTCGGACTGCAAGAGACCCAGTACTTC	CASSPPLGLQETQYF
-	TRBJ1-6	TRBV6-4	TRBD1	TGTGCCAGCAGTGACGGACAGGGAAACAATTCACCCCTCCACTTT	CASSDGQGNNSPLHF
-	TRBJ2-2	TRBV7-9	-	TGTGCCGGACGAGGGACTGTAAACACCGGGGAGCTGTTTTTT	CAGRGTVNTGELFF
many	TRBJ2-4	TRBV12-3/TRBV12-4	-	TGTGCCAGCAGCAGCTCAGAACAGCTTTTGGCCAAAAACATTCAGTACTTC	CASSSSEQLLAKNIQYF
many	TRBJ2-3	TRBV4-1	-	TGCGCCAGCAGCCAAGCCCTGACGGTGATAGCGGATACGCAGTATTTT	CASSQALTVIADTQYF
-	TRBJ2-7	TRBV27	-	TGTGCCAGCAGTTGGTCTGGGGAGTTTGGGCGGTACTTC	CASSWSGEFGRYF
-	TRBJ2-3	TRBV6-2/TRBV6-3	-	TGTGCCAGCAGGCCACAGAGCACAGATACGCAGTATTTT	CASRPQSTDTQYF
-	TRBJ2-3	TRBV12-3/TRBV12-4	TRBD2	TGTGCCAGCCGAGGGAGACTAGCGGGGGGAGCAGATACGCAGTATTTT	CASRGRLAGGADTQYF
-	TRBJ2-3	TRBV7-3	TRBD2	TGTGCCAGCAGCTTAACACTAGCGTCCGGAACAGATACGCAGTATTTT	CASSLTLASGTDTQYF
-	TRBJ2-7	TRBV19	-	TGTGCCAGTAGTATAGGTGGGGCCTGGGAGCAGTACTTC	CASSIGGAWEQYF
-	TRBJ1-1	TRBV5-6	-	TGTGCCAGCAGCTTGCGGGGCATGGGGACTGAAGCTTTCTTT	CASSLRGMGTEAFF
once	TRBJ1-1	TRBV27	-	TGTGCCAGCAACCCGACTGGGCCTCAGGGAGGGGATGCTTTCTTT	CASNPTGPQGGDAFF
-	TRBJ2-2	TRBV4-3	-	TGCGCCAGCAGCCAAGATATCACACCAAACACCGGGGAGCTGTTTTTT	CASSQDITPNTGELFF
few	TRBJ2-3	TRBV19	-	TGTGCCAGTAGTATGCGAGGTAGCACAGATACGCAGTATTTT	CASSMRGSTDTQYF
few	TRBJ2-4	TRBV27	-	TGTGCCAGCAGTTCCCCCCGGACAGATAAAAACATTCAGTACTTC	CASSSPRTDKNIQYF
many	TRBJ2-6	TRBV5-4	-	TGTGCCAGCAGCGCGACAGTAAGCTCTGGGGCCAACGTCCTGACTTTC	CASSATVSSGANVLTF
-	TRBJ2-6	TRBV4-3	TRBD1	TGCGCCAGCAGCCAAGAGTCCGACAGGGGAGCATCTCTCTTTAGGGCCAACGTCCTGACTTTC	CASSQESDRGASLFRANVLTF
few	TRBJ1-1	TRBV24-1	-	TGTGCCCTGGCCGGCGGGGGCCCTGAAGCTTTCTTT	CALAGGGPEAFF
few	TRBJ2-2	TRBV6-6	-	TGTGCCAGCAGTTACCCGGGGGAGAAATTGAACACCGGGGAGCTGTTTTTT	CASSYPGEKLNTGELFF
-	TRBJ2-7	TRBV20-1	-	TGCAGTGCTAGGGTTTACACTGAACCTTCCTACGGGCAGTACTTC	CSARVYTEPSYGQYF
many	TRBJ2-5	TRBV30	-	TGTGCCTGGAGTTTAGGGTCCCAAGAGACCCAGTACTTC	CAWSLGSQETQYF
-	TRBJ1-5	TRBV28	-	TGTGCCAGCAGTTTACCCGTAGGGGAGGCAGGCAATCAGCCCCAGCATTTT	CASSLPVGEAGNQPQHF
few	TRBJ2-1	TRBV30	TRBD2	TGTGCCTGGAGTCCACTAGCGGTCAATGAGCAGTTCTTC	CAWSPLAVNEQFF
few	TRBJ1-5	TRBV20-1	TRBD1	TGCAGTGCTAGAGAATCGGACAGGGGGTTTCAGCCCCAGCATTTT	CSARESDRGFQPQHF
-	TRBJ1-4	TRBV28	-	TGTGCCGCACGGCAGGGGATTGCAACTAATGAAAAACTGTTTTTT	CAARQGIATNEKLFF
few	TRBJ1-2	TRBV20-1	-	TGCAGTGCCGAACCCACCCTGCCCATGTTAAACTATGGCTACACCTTC	CSAEPTLPMLNYGYTF
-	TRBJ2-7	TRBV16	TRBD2	TGTGCCAGCAGCCAATCGCTACTAGCGGGTTACGAGCAGTGCTTC	CASSQSLLAGYEQCF
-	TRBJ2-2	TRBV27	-	TGTGCCAGCATAGAGGGGAACACCGGGGAGCTGTTTTTT	CASIEGNTGELFF
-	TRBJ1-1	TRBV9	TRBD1	TGTGCCAGCAGCGTAGGAGGGGGCTGGGGCACTGAAGCTTTCTTT	CASSVGGGWGTEAFF
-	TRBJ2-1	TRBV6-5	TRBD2	TGTGCCAGCAGTTACTCGACACTAGCGGATGATAATGAGCAGTTCTTC	CASSYSTLADDNEQFF
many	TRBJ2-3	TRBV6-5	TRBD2	TGTGCCAGCTGCGGGAGGGACACAGATACGCAGTATTTT	CASCGRDTDTQYF
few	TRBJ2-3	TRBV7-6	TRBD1	TGTGCCAGCAGCTCCCAGGGGGCTTTCACAGATACGCAGTATTTT	CASSSQGAFTDTQYF
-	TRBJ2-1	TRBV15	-	TGTGCCACCAGCAGCGCCGGGAACTCCGCTAGTGAGCAGTTCTTC	CATSSAGNSASEQFF
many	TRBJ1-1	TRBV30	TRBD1	TGTGCCTGGAGTGCCGGGACAGGGGGTTTTGCTTTCTTT	CAWSAGTGGFAFF
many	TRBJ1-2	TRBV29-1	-	TGCAGCGTTGAACGGGGTACTAACTATGGCTACACCTTC	CSVERGTNYGYTF
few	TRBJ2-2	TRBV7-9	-	TGTGCCAGCAGCTCATTGGACGGGGAGCTGTTTTTT	CASSSLDGELFF
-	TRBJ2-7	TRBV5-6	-	TGTGCCAGCAGCCGGGACCGATTACCTCTCGAGCAGTACTTC	CASSRDRLPLEQYF
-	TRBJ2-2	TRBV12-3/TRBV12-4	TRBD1	TGTGCCAGCAGGACCGGGACAGGGTTTGAGAACCCCGGGGAGCTGTTTTTT	CASRTGTGFENPGELFF
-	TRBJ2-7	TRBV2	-	TGTGCCGGCAGTGTTCTAGCGAGCTCCTACGAGCAGTACTTC	CAGSVLASSYEQYF
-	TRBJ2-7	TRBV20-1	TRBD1	TGCAGTGCTGCCGCGCCCTACAGGGGGCGTTTAACCTACGAGCAGTACTTC	CSAAAPYRGRLTYEQYF
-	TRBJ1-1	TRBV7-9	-	TGTGCCAGCAGCCCGAACGCGGGGATCCTACTTGAAGCTTTCTTT	CASSPNAGILLEAFF
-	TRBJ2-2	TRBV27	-	TGTGCCAGCAACGACAGAATGAACACCGGGGAGCTGTTTTTT	CASNDRMNTGELFF
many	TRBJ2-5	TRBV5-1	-	TGCGCCAGCAGCTTGGGGGGGATGGAAGAGACCCAGTACTTC	CASSLGGMEETQYF
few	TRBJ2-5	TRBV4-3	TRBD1	TGCGCCAGCAGCCAAGATGTGTCCGGACAGGGTAGGGAGACCCAGTACTTC	CASSQDVSGQGRETQYF
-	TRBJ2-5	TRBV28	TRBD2	TGTGCCAGCAGTTTTTCAGTAGCGGGGGACCAAGAGACCCAGTACTTC	CASSFSVAGDQETQYF
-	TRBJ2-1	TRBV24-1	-	TGTGCCACCAGTGATTTGAAGCCAGGGGAGCAGTTCTTC	CATSDLKPGEQFF